One and the same sample provided the 10 T cell receptor beta chains below, sequenced in a study of OX40 agonist ivuxolimab in advanced cancers. TCRdb's copy holds only in-frame clones and misses some; the assay was immunoSEQ multiplex PCR. The table lists approximately 38,000 clones, around 87% of them singletons. Material: CD4+ or CD8+ T cells sorted from blood, obtained in a trial of the OX40 agonist ivuxolimab. The receptor source for this set is an adult with an advanced solid tumor such as melanoma, head and neck, liver or kidney cancer.

The chain uses TRBV19 and TRBJ2-3; the D gene is possibly TRBD1 (5 bases). Germline V gene sequence: CDR1 LNHDA, CDR2 SQIVND (reference sequence). The CDR3 is 13 residues long. V was pared by 10 bases and J by 0 bases, with 11 bases between. CDR3 in amino acids: CATAGSSTDTQYF. CDR3 in DNA: TGTGCCACCGCAGGGTCTAGCACAGATACGCAGTATTTT.

The J gene is TRBJ1-1, the V gene TRBV7-2; TRBD1 matches 11 bases. Germline lookup yields CDR1 SGHTA and CDR2 FQGNSA. J was trimmed by 11 bases and V by 4 bases; bases with no gene match: 12. The CDR3 consists of 15 residues. The CDR3 bases are TGTGCCAGCAGCTCTCCCGAGGACAGGGGGCGCCGGGCTTTCTTT. Protein sequence: CASSSPEDRGRRAFF. Full variable domain (missing parts from reference TRBV7-2 and TRBJ1-1): GAGVSQSPSNKVTEKGKDVELRCDPISGHTALYWYRQSLGQGLEFLIYFQGNSAPDKSGLPSDRFSAERTGGSVSTLTIQRTQQEDSAVYLCASSSPEDRGRRAFFGQGTRLTVV.

This clone has a single count. The chain has TRBV18 and TRBJ2-7; TRBD1 agrees at 10 bases. Per germline, CDR1 KGHSH and CDR2 LQKENI. After removal of 2 bases from V and 4 bases from J, the junction contained 2 bases not matched to a gene. This CDR3 region has 14 residues. The CDR3 sequence: CASSPGDRGYEQYF. For the CDR3, the DNA is TGTGCCAGCTCACCAGGGGACAGGGGATACGAGCAGTACTTC.

In this sample, this clone turned up once. This sequence joins TRBV7-9 and TRBJ2-7; no clear D. V lost 1 base and J lost 11, with 12 bases in between. CDR1 is SEHNR and CDR2 is FQNEAQ in the germline V gene (reference sequence). This CDR3 contains 12 residues. The CDR3 sequence is CASSLVSGFEYF. DNA of the CDR3: TGTGCCAGCAGCTTAGTTTCCGGGTTCGAGTACTTC.

This clone was seen only a few times. The chain recombines TRBV19 with TRBJ1-1, with D uncertain. V lost 7 bases to trimming and J lost 1 base, with 10 bases between them. The germline V gene encodes CDR1 LNHDA and CDR2 SQIVND (reference sequence). CDR3 length: 13 amino acids. The CDR3 region is CASTGPPNTEAFF. The CDR3 DNA reads as TGTGCCAGTACCGGGCCACCGAACACTGAAGCTTTCTTT. Using reference TRBV19 and TRBJ1-1 for the parts outside the CDR3, the full variable domain is DGGITQSPKYLFRKEGQNVTLSCEQNLNHDAMYWYRQDPGQGLRLIYYSQIVNDFQKGDIAEGYSVSREKKESFPLTVTSAQKNPTAFYLCASTGPPNTEAFFGQGTRLTVV.

The chain joins TRBV18 to TRBJ1-5, with D possibly TRBD1 on 5 matching bases. This CDR3 contains 13 residues. Trimming took 3 bases from V and 7 from J, leaving 10 bases between them. The V gene's germline CDR1 is KGHSH and CDR2 LQKENI. This CDR3 reads CASSPGTSQPQHF. Written as DNA, the CDR3 is TGTGCCAGCTCACCGGGGACCAGCCAGCCCCAGCATTTT.

The CDR3 region is CASSPEFTKNIQYF. In DNA, the CDR3 is TGTGCCAGCAGCCCCGAATTTACCAAAAACATTCAGTACTTC. The chain is built from TRBV7-2 and TRBJ2-4; D unresolved. The V end was cut by 5 bases, the J end by 2 bases, with 10 bases between. The CDR3 loop spans 14 amino acids. Germline CDR1 reads SGHTA; CDR2 reads FQGNSA. Drawing the rest from reference TRBV7-2 and TRBJ2-4, the complete variable domain is GAGVSQSPSNKVTEKGKDVELRCDPISGHTALYWYRQSLGQGLEFLIYFQGNSAPDKSGLPSDRFSAERTGGSVSTLTIQRTQQEDSAVYLCASSPEFTKNIQYFGAGTRLSVL.

The chain links TRBV6-5 to TRBJ2-7, with TRBD2 matching 10 bases. CDR3 length equals 14 residues. Germline CDR1 reads MNHEY; CDR2 reads SVGAGI. V lost 6 bases to trimming and J lost 7 bases; unmatched junction nucleotides: 9. CDR3 in amino acids: CASRPASGSKEQYF. CDR3 DNA sequence: TGTGCCAGCAGGCCTGCTAGCGGGAGTAAAGAGCAGTACTTC.

The chain couples TRBV29-1 to TRBJ2-5; TRBD1 agrees at 10 bases. This CDR3 region has 13 residues. V shed 5 bases and J 4 bases; nucleotides not matched to a gene: 4. Germline CDR1 reads SQVTM; CDR2 reads ANQGSEA. The CDR3 sequence is CSVRDRGPETQYF. The DNA of the CDR3 is TGCAGCGTTCGGGACAGGGGCCCAGAGACCCAGTACTTC.

The chain joins TRBV7-2 to TRBJ2-7; 9 bases match TRBD1. The V segment lost 4 bases and the J segment 1 base; nucleotides outside the gene matches: 5. CDR3 size: 15 residues. Germline CDR1 reads SGHTA; CDR2 reads FQGNSA. DNA of the CDR3: TGTGCCAGCAGCTCTGACAGGGGGATATCCTACGAGCAGTACTTC. Translation: CASSSDRGISYEQYF.